Below are 19 T cell receptor beta chains sequenced from a single sample in a study of T cells in Graves' hyperthyroidism and ophthalmopathy. The source material, RNA transcripts, was used to amplify TCR beta CDR3 regions. The HTBI primer set served for first-round RT-PCR of the TCR CDR3. TCRdb passed the multiplex PCR reads through MiXCR, listing each CDR3 protein once. The sample includes approximately 380,000 distinct CDR3 sequences, around a sixth seen only once; the top ten take 40%. Sequenced material: blood. The receptors were sampled from a man between 18 and 35 years old with Graves' ophthalmopathy.

Only a few counts were recorded for this clonotype. The chain uses TRBV6-2 or TRBV6-3 and TRBJ2-1, with unresolved D. Germline V gene data show CDR1 as MNHEY and CDR2 as SVGEGT. Trimming pared 4 bases from V and 6 bases from J, leaving 13 bases between. The CDR3 is 14 residues long. CDR3 sequence: CASSSKGSLNEQFF. The CDR3 DNA sequence: TGTGCCAGCAGTTCTAAGGGATCGCTCAATGAGCAGTTCTTC.

This clonotype has at least ten counts. The V and J genes are TRBV27 and TRBJ2-7; D remains ambiguous. Trimming removed 3 bases at V and 2 bases at J, with 11 bases between. The CDR3 has 14 amino acids. Germline assignment: CDR1 MNHEY and CDR2 SMNVEV (reference sequence). The CDR3 region has the DNA TGTGCCAGCAGTTTGAGTGGGCCAACCTACGAGCAGTACTTC. Translation gives CASSLSGPTYEQYF.

In its sample, this clonotype was seen many times. The gene calls are TRBV6-1 and TRBJ2-3; the D is unclear. Trimming took 4 bases from V and 2 from J, leaving 10 bases between them. The germline V gene encodes CDR1 MNHNS and CDR2 SASEGT. The CDR3 sequence is 14 residues long. In DNA, the CDR3 is TGTGCCAGCAGTGCCCCCAGACACACAGATACGCAGTATTTT. It is translated as CASSAPRHTDTQYF.

This clonotype occurred many times. The chain links TRBV5-1 to TRBJ1-5; 10 bases line up with TRBD1. CDR3 length: 16 amino acids. V lost 0 bases to trimming and J lost 2 bases; unmatched junction nucleotides: 2. Germline V gene lookup returns CDR1 SGHRS and CDR2 YFSETQ. CDR3 residues: CASSLGTGGRNQPQHF. The CDR3 region has the DNA TGCGCCAGCAGCTTGGGGACAGGGGGTCGCAATCAGCCCCAGCATTTT.

A note on this clonotype: A much larger clone lies a single base off, so this may be a read error. The chain uses TRBV28 and TRBJ1-5; possible D gene TRBD1, 5 bases. From germline, CDR1 is MDHEN and CDR2 SYDVKM. The CDR3 loop spans 13 amino acids. V gave up 6 bases and J gave up 11 bases, with 17 bases separating them. The DNA of the CDR3 is TGTGCCAGCAGAAAGCTCGAGCGGGGGGCCCAGCATTTT. Its protein product is CASRKLERGAQHF.

This clonotype was observed a few times. The gene calls are TRBV24-1 and TRBJ2-5; possible D gene TRBD1, 6 bases. Germline CDR1 and CDR2: KGHDR and SFDVKD. The CDR3 has 15 residues. Trimming removed 5 bases at V and 4 bases at J, with 16 bases between. CDR3 region: CATSASRGPVETQYF. The CDR3 DNA follows: TGTGCCACCAGTGCCAGCAGGGGTCCGGTAGAGACCCAGTACTTC.

As for this clonotype: A much bigger clone sits one base away, suggesting this may be a read error. This chain links TRBV7-9 with TRBJ2-1; 11 bases are a match to TRBD2. V lost 6 bases, J lost 8 bases, and 12 bases stayed unmatched. Germline CDR1 reads SEHNR; CDR2 reads FQNEAQ (reference sequence). This CDR3 comprises 16 residues. The CDR3 is CASSRDSSGGPYEQFF. The CDR3 DNA follows: TGTGCCAGCAGTCGGGACTCTAGCGGGGGGCCCTATGAGCAGTTCTTC.

This clonotype showed up just a few times. CDR3 amino acids: CASRNRVTDTQYF. The CDR3 nucleotides are TGTGCCAGCAGGAACAGGGTGACAGATACGCAGTATTTT. The V gene is TRBV13, the J gene TRBJ2-3; a weak D match, TRBD1 (6 bases). Deletions cut 6 bases from V and 3 bases from J, with 10 bases between. CDR1 and CDR2 from the germline V gene are PRHDT and FYEKMQ (reference sequence). The CDR3 runs to 13 residues.

This clonotype has a count of ten or more. This chain connects TRBV24-1 to TRBJ2-7; D uncertain. Germline V gives CDR1 KGHDR, CDR2 SFDVKD. Trimming took off 6 bases at V and 2 bases at J, with 13 bases between the two ends. There are 14 residues in the CDR3. CDR3 nucleotides: TGTGCCACCAGTTCGTCGACGGCCACCTACGAGCAGTACTTC. Its protein is CATSSSTATYEQYF.

Turning to this clonotype: A much larger clonotype is one base distant, so this may be a read error. The V gene is TRBV2, the J gene TRBJ1-2, with D perhaps matching TRBD1 (5 bases). The CDR3 covers 14 residues. Trimming removed 6 bases from V and 8 bases from J, with 19 bases in between. Germline assignment: CDR1 SNHLY and CDR2 FYNNEI. The CDR3 loop reads CASSPSGTGEGYTF. Here the CDR3 DNA reads TGTGCCAGCAGCCCCTCCGGGACGGGGGAAGGCTACACCTTC.

In its sample, this clonotype was seen many times. The chain joins TRBV5-1 to TRBJ2-1; 7 nucleotides align to TRBD1. CDR3 size: 16 residues. The V segment lost 4 bases and the J segment 8 bases; nucleotides outside the gene matches: 15. Germline CDR1 reads SGHRS; CDR2 reads YFSETQ. CDR3 amino acids: CASSPYRDSEVHEQFF. The CDR3 region has the DNA TGCGCCAGCAGCCCATACCGGGACAGTGAAGTCCATGAGCAGTTCTTC.

This chain connects TRBV12-3 or TRBV12-4 to TRBJ1-5; D possibly corresponds to TRBD1 (6 bases). The V and J ends lost 7 bases and 6 bases respectively, with 19 bases between them. The CDR3 contains 15 residues. The CDR3 loop is CASTHSGGGGQPQHF. DNA for the CDR3: TGTGCCAGCACTCACTCTGGGGGGGGCGGTCAGCCCCAGCATTTT.

This clonotype was detected ten times or more. The chain has TRBV5-1 and TRBJ2-1, with 10 bases aligning to TRBD2. Germline V CDR1 and CDR2: SGHRS, YFSETQ. There are 15 residues in the CDR3. Losses at the gene ends were 7 bases for V and 4 bases for J; bases not matched to a gene: 8. CDR3 region: CASRPGLAPYNEQFF. CDR3 DNA: TGCGCCAGCCGGCCGGGACTAGCGCCTTACAATGAGCAGTTCTTC.

This clonotype showed up many times. The V gene is TRBV12-3 or TRBV12-4, the J gene TRBJ1-2, with unresolved D. The CDR3 has 12 residues. Between the trimmed V and J ends, which lost 5 bases and 5 bases, there was a span of 9 bases. CDR3 sequence: CASSGDGYGYTF. Written as DNA, the CDR3 is TGTGCCAGCAGTGGGGATGGATATGGCTACACCTTC.

The chain employs TRBV30 and TRBJ1-1; D not resolved. CDR3 length: 13 residues. The V gene lost 2 bases and the J gene lost 5 bases, with 12 bases spanning the gap. The germline gives CDR1 GTSNPN, CDR2 SVGIG (reference sequence). CDR3 amino acids: CAWSLEGGTEAFF. The CDR3 nucleotides read TGTGCCTGGAGTCTCGAGGGTGGGACTGAAGCTTTCTTT.

V and J are TRBV29-1 and TRBJ2-7; 7 bases match TRBD1. The CDR3 sequence is 13 residues long. Trimming at V came to 4 bases and at J to 4 bases, leaving 7 bases not matched to a gene. CDR1 is SQVTM, CDR2 ANQGSEA, per germline. The chain's CDR3 is CSVAGQDPYEQYF. Here the CDR3 DNA reads TGCAGCGTTGCCGGACAGGACCCTTACGAGCAGTACTTC.

This clonotype was picked up many times. This chain connects TRBV2 to TRBJ1-5; possible D gene TRBD1, 5 bases. The CDR3 spans 15 residues. The V end was cut by 1 base, the J end by 3 bases, with 10 bases between. The germline V gene encodes CDR1 SNHLY and CDR2 FYNNEI. The CDR3 DNA reads as TGTGCCAGCAGTGAAGATAGGGGACTCAATCAGCCCCAGCATTTT. Amino acids: CASSEDRGLNQPQHF.

This clonotype occurred a few times. This chain joins TRBV18 and TRBJ2-7, with D possibly matching TRBD2 (5 bases). Deletions cut 6 bases from V and 1 base from J, with 13 bases between. This CDR3 is built from 14 residues. CDR1 and CDR2 (germline): KGHSH, LQKENI. CDR3 in DNA: TGTGCCAGCTCTCCGACGGGGAGATCCTACGAGCAGTACTTC. Translation: CASSPTGRSYEQYF.

The table lists this clonotype with a few counts. The rearrangement joins TRBV6-5 to TRBJ2-1; 8 bases are a match to TRBD1. The CDR3 spans 16 residues. Germline CDR1 is MNHEY and CDR2 is SVGAGI. J gave up 10 bases and V 0 bases, and 11 bases lay outside the gene matches. In DNA, the CDR3 is TGTGCCAGCAGTTACTCTGGTCAGGGGGCGGTCGGGGAGCAGTTCTTC. This codes for CASSYSGQGAVGEQFF.